The clone carrying this T cell receptor (beta chain) occurred a few times. Extraction of RNA together with DNA used roughly 18-32 mg of unsorted bulk tissue. With approximately 500 ng total RNA as template and a constant-region primer, TCR beta cDNA was made. Slightly modified ARM-PCR with three nested multiplex PCR rounds yielded TCR beta libraries. PCR rounds one and two used TRBV1-TRBV30 forward primers with a C-beta reverse primer for roughly 10 cycles each. Each CDR3 protein is one row after TCRdb ran MiXCR on the multiplex PCR reads. Of some 50,000 distinct CDR3 sequences in the sample, about two thirds were seen once. The data were obtained in a study of tumor-infiltrating lymphocytes in primary liver carcinoma. V dropped 11 bases and J dropped 3; count of bases not matched to a gene: 12. This CDR3 contains 15 residues. Germline V gene sequence: CDR1 SEHNR, CDR2 FQNEAQ (reference sequence).

The receptor's source is a man aged 40-55 years with primary liver carcinoma and hepatitis B virus infection. Sequencing input: liver tumor tissue from sampling region 5. The subset: tumor region T5, tumor centre. V and J are TRBV7-9 and TRBJ2-2; the match to TRBD1 covers 7 bases. CDR3 coding DNA: TGTGCCGCGTCCCCGGGACAGTTGGACACCGGGGAGCTGTTTTTT. Protein product: CAASPGQLDTGELFF.